This T cell receptor (beta chain) was documented in a study of OX40 agonist ivuxolimab in advanced cancers. Study-wide results and limits: Expanded clones were, on average, more numerous among CD8+ T cells than CD4+.

V lost 1 base, J lost 6 bases, and 9 bases stayed unmatched. Germline V lookup: CDR1 MDHEN, CDR2 SYDVKM. This CDR3 is 17 amino acids long. A remark on this clone: Its antigen is undetermined.

Data came from immunoSEQ multiplex PCR; TCRdb stores just in-frame clones and leaves some out. The sample shows about 70,000 clones, approximately 80% of them seen only once. Sequencing used CD4+ or CD8+ T cells sorted from blood, obtained in a trial of the OX40 agonist ivuxolimab. The gene calls are TRBV28 and TRBJ1-4; 9 bases match TRBD1. The receptor was derived from an adult with an advanced solid tumor such as melanoma, head and neck, liver or kidney cancer. As DNA, the CDR3 is TGTGCCAGCAGTTTATCCCCGGACAGGGGAAGAGATGAAAAACTGTTTTTT. It translates to CASSLSPDRGRDEKLFF.